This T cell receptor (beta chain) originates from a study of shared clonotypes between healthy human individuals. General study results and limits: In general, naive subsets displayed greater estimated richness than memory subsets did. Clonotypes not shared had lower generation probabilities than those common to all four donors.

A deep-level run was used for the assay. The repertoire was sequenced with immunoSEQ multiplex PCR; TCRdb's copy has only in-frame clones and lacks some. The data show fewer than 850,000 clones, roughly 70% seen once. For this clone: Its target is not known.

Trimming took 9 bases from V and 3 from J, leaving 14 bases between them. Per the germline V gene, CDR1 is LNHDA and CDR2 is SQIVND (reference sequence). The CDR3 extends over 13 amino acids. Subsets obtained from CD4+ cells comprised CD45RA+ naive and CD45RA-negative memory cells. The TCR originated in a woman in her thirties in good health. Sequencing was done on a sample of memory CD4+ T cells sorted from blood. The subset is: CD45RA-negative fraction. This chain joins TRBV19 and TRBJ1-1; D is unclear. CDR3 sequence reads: CASRLRRDTEAFF. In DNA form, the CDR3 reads TGTGCCAGCCGGCTAAGGCGCGACACTGAAGCTTTCTTT.